The 8 T cell receptor beta chains in this list originate from one sample, sequenced in a study of cytomegalovirus exposure and HLA in healthy donors. This PCR relied on a set of 60 Vbeta primers and 13 Jbeta primers. Measured with immunoSEQ multiplex PCR; TCRdb has only the in-frame clones, and not every one. The sample shows 150,000 to 200,000 clones, around three quarters of them seen only once. Sequenced: PBMCs. Every receptor here comes from a woman between 45 and 60 years old in good health and CMV-seronegative.

In this sample, this clone turned up a few times. The V call is TRBV11-3, the J call TRBJ2-2; 8 nucleotides match TRBD1. Germline V lookup: CDR1 SGHNT, CDR2 YENEEA. The length of the CDR3 is 16 residues. Unmatched junction bases numbered 4, after V lost 3 bases and J lost 1 base. In nucleotides, the CDR3 is TGTGCCAGCAGCTTGGGCGGGACAGGGAACACCGGGGAGCTGTTTTTT. As protein: CASSLGGTGNTGELFF.

The chain uses TRBV28 and TRBJ2-5; TRBD1 matches 8 bases. Gene TRBJ2-7 matches the end of the DNA better, so the J call may be wrong. Germline V lookup: CDR1 MDHEN, CDR2 SYDVKM. This CDR3 has 15 amino acids. The CDR3 DNA reads as TGTGCCAGCAGTTTACCGTCAGGGGGCATCGGCGAGCAGTACTTC. Translated: CASSLPSGGIGEQYF.

The chain joins TRBV6-4 to TRBJ2-3; tentatively, D is TRBD1 (5 bases). CDR1 and CDR2 from the germline V gene are MRHNA and SNTAGT. The V end was cut by 8 bases, the J end by 1 base, with 13 bases between. The CDR3 sequence is 14 residues long. The CDR3 loop reads CASGAQGGTDTQYF. CDR3 sequence (DNA): TGTGCCAGCGGGGCCCAGGGCGGCACAGATACGCAGTATTTT.

The rearrangement uses TRBV5-1 and TRBJ1-6, with D possibly matching TRBD1 (5 bases). Germline V gene lookup returns CDR1 SGHRS and CDR2 YFSETQ. Trimming cost V 0 bases and J 4 bases, with 14 bases left between them. The length of the CDR3 is 17 residues. The DNA of the CDR3 is TGCGCCAGCAGCTTGGACGCAGGGAGCGGGTATAATTCACCCCTCCACTTT. Protein: CASSLDAGSGYNSPLHF.

The chain recombines TRBV2 with TRBJ2-7; a possible D gene is TRBD2 (6 bases). The CDR3 consists of 15 residues. V was shortened by 3 bases and J by 0 bases, with 12 bases between the two germline ends. Looked up from germline, CDR1 is SNHLY and CDR2 is FYNNEI. The CDR3 DNA sequence: TGTGCCAGCAGTGACATAGCGGTAAGCTCCTACGAGCAGTACTTC. Encoded protein: CASSDIAVSSYEQYF.

CDR3 sequence reads: CASRRQGTPYEQYF. CDR3 in DNA: TGTGCCAGCAGGAGACAGGGGACTCCCTACGAGCAGTACTTC. V usage is TRBV27 and J usage is TRBJ2-5, with 8 positions matching TRBD1. The end of the DNA is better explained by TRBJ2-7, so the J call may be wrong. The CDR3 runs to 14 residues. Germline values: CDR1 MNHEY, CDR2 SMNVEV (reference sequence).

CDR3 sequence reads: CASMGLYEQYF. DNA of the CDR3: TGTGCCAGTATGGGACTCTACGAGCAGTACTTC. The chain links TRBV28 to TRBJ2-7; D is possibly TRBD2 (6 bases). V was clipped by 9 bases and J by 3 bases, with 9 bases between them. This CDR3 has 11 amino acids. CDR1 MDHEN and CDR2 SYDVKM come from the germline V gene.

This chain uses TRBV28 with TRBJ2-1; 10 bases are a match to TRBD2. The CDR3 length is 15 residues. With 11 bases clipped from V and 4 bases from J, the junction kept 11 bases outside the gene matches. Germline CDR1 is MDHEN and CDR2 is SYDVKM. Written as DNA, the CDR3 is TGTGCCGGGGGGGCTAGCGGGAGAAAATACAATGAGCAGTTCTTC. Protein product: CAGGASGRKYNEQFF.